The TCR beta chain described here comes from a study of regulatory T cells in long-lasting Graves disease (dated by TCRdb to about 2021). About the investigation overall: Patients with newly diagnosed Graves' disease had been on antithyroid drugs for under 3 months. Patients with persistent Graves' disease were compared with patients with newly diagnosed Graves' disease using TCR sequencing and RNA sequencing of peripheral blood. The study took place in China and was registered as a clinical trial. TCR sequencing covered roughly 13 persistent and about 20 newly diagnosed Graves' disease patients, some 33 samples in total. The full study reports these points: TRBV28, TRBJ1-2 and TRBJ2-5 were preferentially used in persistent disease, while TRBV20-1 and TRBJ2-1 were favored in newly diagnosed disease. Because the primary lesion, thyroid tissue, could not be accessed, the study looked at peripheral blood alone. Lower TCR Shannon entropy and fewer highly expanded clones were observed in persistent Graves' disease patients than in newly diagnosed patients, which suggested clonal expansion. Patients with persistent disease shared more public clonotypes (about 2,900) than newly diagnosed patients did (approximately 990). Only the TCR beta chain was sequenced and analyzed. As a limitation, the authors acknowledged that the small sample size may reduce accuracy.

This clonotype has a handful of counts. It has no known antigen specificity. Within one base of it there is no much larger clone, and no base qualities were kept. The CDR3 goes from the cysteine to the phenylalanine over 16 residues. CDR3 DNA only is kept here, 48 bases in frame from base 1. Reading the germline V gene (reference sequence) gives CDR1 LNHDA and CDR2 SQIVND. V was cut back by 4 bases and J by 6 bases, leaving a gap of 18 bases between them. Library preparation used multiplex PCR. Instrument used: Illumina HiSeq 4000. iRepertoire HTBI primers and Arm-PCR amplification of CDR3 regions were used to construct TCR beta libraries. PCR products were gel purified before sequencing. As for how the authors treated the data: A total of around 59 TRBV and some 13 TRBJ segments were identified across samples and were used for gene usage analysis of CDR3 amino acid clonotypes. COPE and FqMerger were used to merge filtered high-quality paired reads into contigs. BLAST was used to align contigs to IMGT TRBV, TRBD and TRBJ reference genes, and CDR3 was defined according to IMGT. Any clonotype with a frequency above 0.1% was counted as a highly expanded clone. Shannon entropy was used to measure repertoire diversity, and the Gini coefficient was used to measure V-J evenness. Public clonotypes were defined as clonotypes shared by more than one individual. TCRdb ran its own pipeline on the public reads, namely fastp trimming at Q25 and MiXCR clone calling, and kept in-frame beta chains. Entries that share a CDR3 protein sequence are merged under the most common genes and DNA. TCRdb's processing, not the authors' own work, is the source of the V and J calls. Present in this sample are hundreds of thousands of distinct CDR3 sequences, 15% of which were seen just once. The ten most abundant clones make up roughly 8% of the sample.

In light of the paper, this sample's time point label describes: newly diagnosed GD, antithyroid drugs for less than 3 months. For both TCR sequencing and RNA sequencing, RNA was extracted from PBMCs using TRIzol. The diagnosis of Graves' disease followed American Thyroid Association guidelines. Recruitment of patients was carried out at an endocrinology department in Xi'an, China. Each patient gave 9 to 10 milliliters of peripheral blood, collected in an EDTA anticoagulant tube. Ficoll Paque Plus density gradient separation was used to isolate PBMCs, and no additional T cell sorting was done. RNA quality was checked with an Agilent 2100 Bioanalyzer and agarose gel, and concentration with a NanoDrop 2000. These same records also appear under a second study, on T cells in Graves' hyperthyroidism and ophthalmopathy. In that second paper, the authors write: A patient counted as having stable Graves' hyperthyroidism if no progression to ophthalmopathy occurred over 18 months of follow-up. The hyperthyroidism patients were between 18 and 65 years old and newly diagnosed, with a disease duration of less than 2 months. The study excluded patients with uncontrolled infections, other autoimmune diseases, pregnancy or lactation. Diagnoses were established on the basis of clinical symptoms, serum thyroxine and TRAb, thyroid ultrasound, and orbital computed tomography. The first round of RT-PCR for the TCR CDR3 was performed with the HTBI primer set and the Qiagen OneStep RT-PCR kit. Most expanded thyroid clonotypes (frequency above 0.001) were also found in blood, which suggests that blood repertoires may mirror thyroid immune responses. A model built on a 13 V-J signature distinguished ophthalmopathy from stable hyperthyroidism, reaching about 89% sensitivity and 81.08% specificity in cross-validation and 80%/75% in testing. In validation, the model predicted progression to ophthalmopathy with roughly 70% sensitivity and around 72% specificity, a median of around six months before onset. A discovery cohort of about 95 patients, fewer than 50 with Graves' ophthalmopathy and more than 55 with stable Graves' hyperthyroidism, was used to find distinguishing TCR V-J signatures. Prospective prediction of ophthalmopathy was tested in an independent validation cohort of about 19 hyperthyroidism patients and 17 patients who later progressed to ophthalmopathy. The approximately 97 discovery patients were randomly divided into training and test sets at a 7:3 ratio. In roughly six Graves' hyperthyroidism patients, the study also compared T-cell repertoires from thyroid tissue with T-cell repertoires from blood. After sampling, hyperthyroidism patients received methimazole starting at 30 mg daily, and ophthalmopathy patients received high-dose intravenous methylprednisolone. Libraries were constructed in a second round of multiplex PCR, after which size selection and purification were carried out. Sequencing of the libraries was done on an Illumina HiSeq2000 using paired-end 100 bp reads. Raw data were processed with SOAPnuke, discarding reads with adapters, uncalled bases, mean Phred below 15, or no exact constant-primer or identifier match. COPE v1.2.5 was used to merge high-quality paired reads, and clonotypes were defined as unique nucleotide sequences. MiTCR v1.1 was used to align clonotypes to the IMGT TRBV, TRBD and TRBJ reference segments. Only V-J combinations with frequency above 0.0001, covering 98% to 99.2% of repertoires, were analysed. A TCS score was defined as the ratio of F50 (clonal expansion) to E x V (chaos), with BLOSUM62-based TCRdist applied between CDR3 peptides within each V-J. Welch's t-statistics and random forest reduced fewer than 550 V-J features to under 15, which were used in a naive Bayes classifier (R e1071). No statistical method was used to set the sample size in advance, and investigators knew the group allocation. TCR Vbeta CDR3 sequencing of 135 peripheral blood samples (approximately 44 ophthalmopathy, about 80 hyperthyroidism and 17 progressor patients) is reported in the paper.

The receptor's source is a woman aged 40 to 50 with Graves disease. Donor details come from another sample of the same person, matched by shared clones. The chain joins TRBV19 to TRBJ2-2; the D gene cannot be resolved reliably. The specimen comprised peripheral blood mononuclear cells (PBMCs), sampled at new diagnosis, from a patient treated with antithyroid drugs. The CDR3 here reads CASSTLFARFAGELFF. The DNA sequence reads TGTGCCAGTAGTACCCTCTTCGCGAGGTTCGCCGGGGAGCTGTTTTTT.